This T cell receptor (beta chain) was sequenced in a study of blood T cell repertoires in COVID-19. Study information: The origin of the acute and convalescent COVID-19 samples was the United States, Italy and Spain. PBMCs, B-cell-depleted T cells, or T cells provided the cDNA or gDNA that made up the material.

This CDR3 is 15 amino acids long. Germline V CDR1 and CDR2: SEHNR, FQNEAQ (reference sequence). V was trimmed by 3 bases and J by 6 bases, leaving 14 bases between them. As handled by the study authors: Estimated nucleated cell counts came from reference gene primer amplification. Assay used: immunoSEQ multiplex PCR; TCRdb lists only in-frame clones, some missing. Clone size and the V and J calls come from that table; the DNA yielded D and trimming. The sample has roughly 220,000 clones; over 75% are singletons. The chain employs TRBV7-9 and TRBJ1-4; D perhaps matches TRBD1 (5 bases). The receptor was isolated from a man at least 80 years old with acute or convalescent COVID-19. The sample taken for sequencing was peripheral blood. The CDR3 sequence: CASSFEAGRDEKLFF. For the CDR3, the DNA is TGTGCCAGCAGCTTTGAAGCGGGACGCGATGAAAAACTGTTTTTT. The full variable domain, its missing parts supplied by reference TRBV7-9 and TRBJ1-4, is DTGVSQNPRHKITKRGQNVTFRCDPISEHNRLYWYRQTLGQGPEFLTYFQNEAQLEKSRLLSDRFSAERPKGSFSTLEIQRTEQGDSAMYLCASSFEAGRDEKLFFGSGTQLSVL.